This TCR beta chain derives from a study of low-dose radiotherapy and immunotherapy resistance in tumors (dated by TCRdb to the early 2020s). With regard to the full study: Cohort 1 received 0.5 Gy per fraction every 2 weeks, with a prescribed total PTV dose of 6.5 Gy. Patients were given nivolumab as a 240 mg flat dose every two weeks and ipilimumab at 1 mg/kg every six weeks, with both drugs delivered intravenously. Eight patients were included in the translational analysis, namely three from the first dose cohort plus the first five from the second dose cohort. First-strand cDNA was synthesized with Superscript III and a set of TRAV- and TRBV-specific primers, covering both TCRalpha and TCRbeta chains. Starting on cycle 1 day 1, patients took 300 mg of aspirin by mouth once daily for four cycles. Patients in Cohort 2 were given 1 Gy per fraction every two weeks, for a total of 13 Gy across 26 weeks. Cyclophosphamide 200 mg/m2 was administered intravenously every two weeks, one day before each radiation and immunotherapy administration. The trial did not randomize participants into treatment groups.

A word on this clonotype: Its antigen is still unknown. No base quality information exists; no much larger clone differs at one position.

CDR1 and CDR2 are read off the germline V gene as ENHRY and SYGVKD. V and J lose 0 bases and 1 base, and a span of 5 bases separates them. The cysteine opens and the phenylalanine closes a CDR3 of 14 amino acids. Only the CDR3 part of the read is kept: 42 bases, read in frame from the first base. TCRdb shows the sequencer as Illumina HiSeq 2500. TCRs were amplified with Phusion for 15 to 20 PCR cycles, with a constant-region primer paired with the adapter attached to the V primers. The MessageAmp II aRNA Amplification Kit was used to amplify the isolated mRNA, with in vitro transcription run for around 15 hours at 37 degrees C. mRNA for TCR sequencing was isolated with the Dynabeads mRNA DIRECT Purification Kit. Indexed Illumina adapters were added in a second Phusion PCR of roughly 27 cycles, and the PCR products were purified with AMPure XP beads. Per the source publication's procedure: Custom Perl scripts were used to pool TCR sequences that encoded the same protein, to remove out-of-frame sequences, and to calculate the abundance of each clonotype. TCR sequences supported by only a single read were excluded from analysis. Repertoire metrics included Shannon entropy, Gini index, clonality, richness, and frequency of TCRs shared between repertoires. TCRdb's own reprocessing of the public reads used fastp at Q25 and MiXCR and kept productive beta chains. Duplicate CDR3 protein sequences are folded into a single record with the most common DNA and genes. For this entry, the V and J calls and clone size follow TCRdb and not the study's own pipeline. The sample records roughly 50,000 distinct CDR3 sequences, 33% of which are singletons. The top ten clonotypes cover roughly 8.2% of the sample.

The time point label, as the study defines it: after trial treatment. Taken with the paper, the label for treatment or condition translates to: LDRT plus nivolumab, ipilimumab, low-dose cyclophosphamide and aspirin (RACIN trial). The donors came from RACIN, which was a single-arm phase I dose-escalation trial that paired nivolumab and ipilimumab with aspirin, low-dose cyclophosphamide and low-dose radiotherapy. To be eligible, a patient needed to have an advanced solid tumor that was TIL-negative. The TCR originated in a male donor with rectosigmoid adenocarcinoma. Recombination connected TRBV10-3 to TRBJ2-3, with no reliable assignment of the D segment. This specimen consisted of PBMCs, obtained after low-dose radiotherapy plus immunotherapy. CDR3 protein: CAISESGGTDTQYF. DNA sequence: TGTGCCATCAGTGAGTCTGGCGGCACAGATACGCAGTATTTT.